This is a list of T cell receptor beta chains from one sample in a study of a mutant IDH1 vaccine in newly diagnosed glioma. Measured with immunoSEQ multiplex PCR; TCRdb has only the in-frame clones, and not every one. The data contain about 68,000 clones, approximately 85% of them seen just once; the ten biggest clones take up 7% to 10%. The sequencing here drew on PBMCs, taken from a glioma patient treated with radiotherapy, temozolomide or both. The origin of the receptors is a middle-aged man with glioma. The CDR3 runs from the conserved cysteine through the conserved F or W. The D gene is left open where the match is weak. Clone size is not always given. Where it is, it says once, few, many or a class for expanded clones.

TRBJ2-2	TRBV5-1	14	-	few	TGCGCCAGCAGTAAGAGTTCGAACACCGGGGAGCTGTTTTTT	CASSKSSNTGELFF
TRBJ1-1	TRBV6-5	14	TRBD1	-	TGTGCCAGCAGTTTGGACAGGGGTAACACTGAAGCTTTCTTT	CASSLDRGNTEAFF
TRBJ1-1	TRBV2	14	-	-	TGTGCCAGCAGTGGTGTCGCAGGCAACACTGAAGCTTTCTTT	CASSGVAGNTEAFF
TRBJ2-5	TRBV9	17	TRBD2	-	TGTGCCAGCAGCGTATCCGGTGGTTGGGGGGGACAAGAGACCCAGTACTTC	CASSVSGGWGGQETQYF
TRBJ1-3	TRBV6-6	15	-	-	TGTGCCAGCAGTTACTCCCCGTCCTCTGGAAACACCATATATTTT	CASSYSPSSGNTIYF
TRBJ2-5	TRBV7-9	15	-	-	TGTGCCAGCAGCTCGGGACACAACCAGGGGGAGACCCAGTACTTC	CASSSGHNQGETQYF
TRBJ1-3	TRBV5-4	16	-	-	TGTGCCAGCAGCGGCGGGCCTCCCTCCACTGGAAACACCATATATTTT	CASSGGPPSTGNTIYF
TRBJ1-4	TRBV19	15	-	once	TGTGCCAGTAGTAAGAACAGGGCAACTAATGAAAAACTGTTTTTT	CASSKNRATNEKLFF
TRBJ2-7	TRBV5-6	14	-	few	TGTGCCAGCAGCCTCCTAAACAATCCATACGAGCAGTACTTC	CASSLLNNPYEQYF
TRBJ1-3	TRBV6-5	15	-	-	TGTGCCAGCAGGTCCGGACAGTACTCTGGAAACACCATATATTTT	CASRSGQYSGNTIYF
TRBJ1-2	TRBV9	15	-	-	TGTGCCAGCAGCGTGGGGGGGGCGTTGGGCTATGGCTACACCTTC	CASSVGGALGYGYTF
TRBJ2-4	TRBV19	16	TRBD2	medium-sized	TGTGCCAGCAGAGGTGTAGGCGGGGGGGCCAAAAACATTCAGTACTTC	CASRGVGGGAKNIQYF
TRBJ2-2	TRBV2	16	-	-	TGTGCCAGCAGTGAATGGGGGGAGATGAACACCGGGGAGCTGTTTTTT	CASSEWGEMNTGELFF
TRBJ1-2	TRBV27	13	-	-	TGTGCCAGCACAACCACCCCTAGGGACGGCTACACCTTC	CASTTTPRDGYTF
TRBJ1-1	TRBV4-1	16	-	-	TGCGCCAGCAGCCAAGGGGAGTGGGTATCTGGCACTGAAGCTTTCTTT	CASSQGEWVSGTEAFF
TRBJ1-5	TRBV19	16	TRBD1	-	TGTGCCAGTAGTTTAACCGGGACAGGGGGCAATCAGCCCCAGCATTTT	CASSLTGTGGNQPQHF
TRBJ2-5	TRBV5-1	14	-	-	TGCGCCAGCAGCTTGGAAGTCCTCCAAGAGACCCAGTACTTC	CASSLEVLQETQYF
TRBJ1-5	TRBV4-1	14	-	-	TGCGCCAGCAGCCCAGGCCTAAGCAATCAGCCCCAGCATTTT	CASSPGLSNQPQHF
TRBJ1-2	TRBV25-1	14	-	-	TGTGCCAGCAGTGACAGAGACAGCTTGAATGGCTACACCTTC	CASSDRDSLNGYTF
TRBJ1-2	TRBV29-1	13	-	-	TGCAGCGTTCGAGGGGAAAGGGCGTGGGGCTACACCTTC	CSVRGERAWGYTF
TRBJ1-1	TRBV30	14	-	-	TGTGCCTGGAGTGTAAGGGCGGTCACAACTGAAGCTTTCTTT	CAWSVRAVTTEAFF
TRBJ1-2	TRBV7-2	15	-	-	TGTGCCAGCAGCTTAGGCCCGAAACCTAACTATGGCTACACCTTC	CASSLGPKPNYGYTF
TRBJ1-3	TRBV30	15	-	-	TGTGCCTGGAGAGCTAAGGGAGGGAATGGAAACACCATATATTTT	CAWRAKGGNGNTIYF
TRBJ2-1	TRBV6-6	15	TRBD1	-	TGTGCCAGCAGCGCGGACAGGGGCATCTACAATGAGCAGTTCTTC	CASSADRGIYNEQFF
TRBJ1-2	TRBV6-4	13	-	-	TGTGCCAGCGACCCCCGGGACGTATATGGCTACACCTTC	CASDPRDVYGYTF
TRBJ2-2	TRBV30	15	TRBD1	few	TGTGCCTGGGGGGGACAGGGGAAAAACACCGGGGAGCTGTTTTTT	CAWGGQGKNTGELFF